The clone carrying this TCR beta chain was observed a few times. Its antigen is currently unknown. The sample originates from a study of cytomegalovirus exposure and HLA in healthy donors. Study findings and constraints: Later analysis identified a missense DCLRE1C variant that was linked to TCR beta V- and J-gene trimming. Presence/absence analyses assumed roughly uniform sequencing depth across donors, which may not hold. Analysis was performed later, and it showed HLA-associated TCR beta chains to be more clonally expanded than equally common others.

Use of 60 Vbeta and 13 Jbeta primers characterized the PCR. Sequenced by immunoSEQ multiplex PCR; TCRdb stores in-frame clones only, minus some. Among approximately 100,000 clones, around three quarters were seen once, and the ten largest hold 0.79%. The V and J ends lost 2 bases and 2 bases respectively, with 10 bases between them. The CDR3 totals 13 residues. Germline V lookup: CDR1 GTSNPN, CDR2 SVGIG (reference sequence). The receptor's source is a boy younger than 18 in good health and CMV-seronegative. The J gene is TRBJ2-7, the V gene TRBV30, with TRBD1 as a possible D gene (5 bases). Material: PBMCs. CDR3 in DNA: TGTGCCTGGAGTTACACAGGCCCCTACGAGCAGTACTTC. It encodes CAWSYTGPYEQYF.